This T cell receptor beta chain is from a study of shared clonotypes between healthy human individuals. The overall study: Donors were a couple of women and a few men aged 18 to 49.

For sorted subsets, approximately 180 ng DNA per replicate equaled roughly 29,000 T cell genomes. Method: immunoSEQ multiplex PCR; TCRdb's copy keeps in-frame clones and lacks some. Of hundreds of thousands of clones listed, approximately 96% are singletons. Selected positively for CCR7 and CD45RO-negative, naive CD8 cells excluded terminally differentiated effector memory CD45RA+ cells. Study-level results: Non-shared clonotypes were found to have lower generation probabilities than the clonotypes that were shared by all four of the sorted-subset donors. Among a few donors, around 5% of naive CD4 clonotypes were found in common.

About this clone: The antigen is unknown.

This CDR3 has 15 residues. Germline V gives CDR1 SGHNT, CDR2 YYREEE (reference sequence). Trimming removed 3 bases at V and 6 bases at J, with 19 bases between. The clonotype originates from a woman under 40 in good health. V usage is TRBV5-4 and J usage is TRBJ2-7; a possible D gene is TRBD2 (5 bases). The specimen sequenced was naive CD8+ T cells sorted from blood. CDR3 DNA sequence: TGTGCCAGCAGCTCAACTTCTCTAGAGGCGGGCGAGCAGTACTTC. Residues: CASSSTSLEAGEQYF. Together with reference TRBV5-4 and TRBJ2-7, the CDR3 gives the full variable domain: ETGVTQSPTHLIKTRGQQVTLRCSSQSGHNTVSWYQQALGQGPQFIFQYYREEENGRGNFPPRFSGLQFPNYSSELNVNALELDDSALYLCASSSTSLEAGEQYFGPGTRLTVT.